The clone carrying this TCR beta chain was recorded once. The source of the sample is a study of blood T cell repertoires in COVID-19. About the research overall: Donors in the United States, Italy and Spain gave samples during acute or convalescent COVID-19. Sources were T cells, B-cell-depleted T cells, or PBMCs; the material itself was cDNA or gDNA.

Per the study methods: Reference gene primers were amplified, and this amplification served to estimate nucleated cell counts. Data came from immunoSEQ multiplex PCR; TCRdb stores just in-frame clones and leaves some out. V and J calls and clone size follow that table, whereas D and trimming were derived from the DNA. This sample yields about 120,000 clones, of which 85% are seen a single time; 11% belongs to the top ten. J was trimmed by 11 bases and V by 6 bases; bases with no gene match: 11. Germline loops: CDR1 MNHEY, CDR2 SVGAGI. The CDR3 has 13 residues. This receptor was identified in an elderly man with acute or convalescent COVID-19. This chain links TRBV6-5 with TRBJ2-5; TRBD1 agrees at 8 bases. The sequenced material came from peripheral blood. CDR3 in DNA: TGTGCCAGCAGGGGGACAGGATCAGGAACTCAGTACTTC. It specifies CASRGTGSGTQYF.